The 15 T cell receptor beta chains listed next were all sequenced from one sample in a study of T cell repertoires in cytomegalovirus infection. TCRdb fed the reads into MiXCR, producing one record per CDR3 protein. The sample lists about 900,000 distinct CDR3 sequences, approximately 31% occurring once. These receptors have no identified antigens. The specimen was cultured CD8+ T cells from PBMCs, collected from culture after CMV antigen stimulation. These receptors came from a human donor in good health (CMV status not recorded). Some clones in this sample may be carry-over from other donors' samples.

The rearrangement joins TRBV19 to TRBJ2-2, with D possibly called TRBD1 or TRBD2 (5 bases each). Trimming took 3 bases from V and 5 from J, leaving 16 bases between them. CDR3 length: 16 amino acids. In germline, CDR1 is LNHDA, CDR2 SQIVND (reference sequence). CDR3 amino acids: CASSMGPHVRTGELFF. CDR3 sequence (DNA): TGTGCCAGTAGTATGGGACCGCACGTCAGGACCGGGGAGCTGTTTTTT.

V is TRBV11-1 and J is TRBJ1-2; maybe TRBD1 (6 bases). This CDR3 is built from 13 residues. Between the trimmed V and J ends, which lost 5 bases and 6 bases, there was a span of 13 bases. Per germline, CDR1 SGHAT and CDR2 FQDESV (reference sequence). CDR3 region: CASSPTGLNGYTF. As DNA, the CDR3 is TGTGCCAGCAGCCCGACAGGCCTAAATGGCTACACCTTC.

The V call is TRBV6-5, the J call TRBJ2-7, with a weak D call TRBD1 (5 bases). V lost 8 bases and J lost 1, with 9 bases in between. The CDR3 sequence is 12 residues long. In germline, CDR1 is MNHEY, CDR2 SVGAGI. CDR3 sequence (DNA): TGTGCCAGCCTCGACAGTTCCTACGAGCAGTACTTC. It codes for CASLDSSYEQYF.

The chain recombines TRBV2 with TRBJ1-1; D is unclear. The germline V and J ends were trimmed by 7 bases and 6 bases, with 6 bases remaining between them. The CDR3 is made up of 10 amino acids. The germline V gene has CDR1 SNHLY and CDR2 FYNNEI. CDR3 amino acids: CASIVSEAFF. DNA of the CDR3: TGTGCCAGCATTGTATCTGAAGCTTTCTTT.

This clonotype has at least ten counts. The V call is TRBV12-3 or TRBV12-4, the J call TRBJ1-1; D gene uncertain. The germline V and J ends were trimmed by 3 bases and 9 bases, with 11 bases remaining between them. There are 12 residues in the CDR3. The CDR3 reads CASSFLQSQAFF. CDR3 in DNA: TGTGCCAGCAGTTTTTTGCAATCCCAAGCTTTCTTT.

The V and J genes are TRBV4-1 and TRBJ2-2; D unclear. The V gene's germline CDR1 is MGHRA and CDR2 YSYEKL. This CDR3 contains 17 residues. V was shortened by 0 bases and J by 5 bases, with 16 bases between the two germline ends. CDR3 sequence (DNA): TGCGCCAGCAGCCAAGATAATCCGGGTCCCATGACCGGGGAGCTGTTTTTT. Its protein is CASSQDNPGPMTGELFF.

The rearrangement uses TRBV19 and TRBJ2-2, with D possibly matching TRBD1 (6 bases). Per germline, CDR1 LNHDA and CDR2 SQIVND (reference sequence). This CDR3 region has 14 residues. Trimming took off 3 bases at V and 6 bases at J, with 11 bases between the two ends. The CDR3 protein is CASSMSGVSGELFF. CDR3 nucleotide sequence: TGTGCCAGTAGTATGTCAGGGGTTTCCGGGGAGCTGTTTTTT.

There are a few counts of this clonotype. As DNA, the CDR3 is TGTGCCACCTCCCCCAGCCCCAATGAGCAGTTCTTC. Translated: CATSPSPNEQFF. V gene TRBV27 combines with J gene TRBJ2-1; D not resolved. The CDR3 has 12 residues. CDR1 is MNHEY, CDR2 SMNVEV, per germline (reference sequence). Trimming left V 10 bases short and J 6 bases short, with 13 bases between.

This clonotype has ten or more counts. CDR3 sequence reads: CAISNAGTGSYNEQFF. CDR3 nucleotides: TGTGCCATCAGTAACGCCGGGACGGGGTCCTACAATGAGCAGTTCTTC. The J gene is TRBJ2-1, the V gene TRBV10-3; D is tentatively TRBD1 or TRBD2 (5 bases each). V dropped 5 bases and J dropped 1 base, with 15 bases sitting between them. The CDR3 length is 16 residues. Germline V gene lookup returns CDR1 ENHRY and CDR2 SYGVKD.

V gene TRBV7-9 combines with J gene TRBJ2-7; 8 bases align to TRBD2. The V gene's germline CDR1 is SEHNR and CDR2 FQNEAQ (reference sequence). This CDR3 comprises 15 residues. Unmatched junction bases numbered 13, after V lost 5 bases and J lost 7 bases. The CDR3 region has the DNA TGTGCCAGCAGCGGAATTAGCGGGGTCCGGGAAGAGCAGTACTTC. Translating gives CASSGISGVREEQYF. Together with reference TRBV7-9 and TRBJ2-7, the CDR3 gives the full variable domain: DTGVSQNPRHKITKRGQNVTFRCDPISEHNRLYWYRQTLGQGPEFLTYFQNEAQLEKSRLLSDRFSAERPKGSFSTLEIQRTEQGDSAMYLCASSGISGVREEQYFGPGTRLTVT.

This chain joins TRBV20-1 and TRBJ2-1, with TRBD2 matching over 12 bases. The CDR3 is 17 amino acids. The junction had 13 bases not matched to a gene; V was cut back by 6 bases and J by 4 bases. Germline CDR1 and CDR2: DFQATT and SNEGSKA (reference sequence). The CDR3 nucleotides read TGCAGTGCCCCGGGCCTAGCGGGGGGGTATGGTTACAATGAGCAGTTCTTC. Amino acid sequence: CSAPGLAGGYGYNEQFF.

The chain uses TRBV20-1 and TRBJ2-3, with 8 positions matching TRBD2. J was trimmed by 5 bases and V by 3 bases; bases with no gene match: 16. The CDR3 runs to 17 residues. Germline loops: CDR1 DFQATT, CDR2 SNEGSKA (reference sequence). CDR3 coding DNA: TGCAGTGCTAGGGGACTAGAAATAACCTGGCGCCTAGATACGCAGTATTTT. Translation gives CSARGLEITWRLDTQYF.

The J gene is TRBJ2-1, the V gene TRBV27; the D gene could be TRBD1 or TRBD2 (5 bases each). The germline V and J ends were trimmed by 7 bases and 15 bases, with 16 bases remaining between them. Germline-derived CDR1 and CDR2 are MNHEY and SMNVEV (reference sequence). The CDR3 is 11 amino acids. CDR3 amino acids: CASTPGARLFF. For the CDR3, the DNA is TGTGCCAGCACCCCCGGGGCGCGTCTGTTCTTC.

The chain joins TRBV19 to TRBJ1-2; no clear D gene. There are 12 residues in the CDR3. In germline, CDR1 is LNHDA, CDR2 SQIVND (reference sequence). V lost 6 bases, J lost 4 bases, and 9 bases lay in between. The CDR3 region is CASRRAGYGYTF. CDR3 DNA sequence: TGTGCCAGTAGAAGGGCCGGCTATGGCTACACCTTC. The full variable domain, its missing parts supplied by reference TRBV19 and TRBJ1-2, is DGGITQSPKYLFRKEGQNVTLSCEQNLNHDAMYWYRQDPGQGLRLIYYSQIVNDFQKGDIAEGYSVSREKKESFPLTVTSAQKNPTAFYLCASRRAGYGYTFGSGTRLTVV.

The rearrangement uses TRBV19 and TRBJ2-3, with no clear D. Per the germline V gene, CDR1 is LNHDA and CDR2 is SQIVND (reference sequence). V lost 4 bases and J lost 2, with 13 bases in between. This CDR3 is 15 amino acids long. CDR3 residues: CASSTHYPNTDTQYF. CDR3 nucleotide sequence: TGTGCCAGTAGTACCCACTACCCCAACACAGATACGCAGTATTTT.